A single sample gave rise to the 23 T cell receptor beta chains below, sequenced in a study of early T cells in non-severe SARS-CoV-2 infection. TCRdb re-analysed the 5' RACE reads in MiXCR, keeping a single row per CDR3 protein. The repertoire includes 25,000 to 30,000 distinct CDR3 sequences, 5% to 5.5% of them detected once, and approximately 0.87% sits in the top ten. The sequencing input was whole blood. The receptors originated from an adult who was a healthcare worker with PCR-confirmed SARS-CoV-2 infection or an uninfected control (not recorded which).

The CDR3 region is CASSRPLPRREGRADTQYF. The CDR3 region has the DNA TGTGCCAGCAGCCGACCCCTCCCCAGGCGGGAGGGCCGGGCAGATACGCAGTATTTT. The rearrangement joins TRBV5-6 to TRBJ2-3; 9 bases align to TRBD2. V lost 4 bases and J lost 4; bases outside the gene matches: 19. Per the germline V gene, CDR1 is SGHDT and CDR2 is YYEEEE. The CDR3 totals 19 residues.

The chain carries TRBV7-9 and TRBJ2-1, with 9 bases lining up with TRBD2. The junction had 8 bases not matched to a gene; V was cut back by 3 bases and J by 8 bases. The V gene's germline CDR1 is SEHNR and CDR2 FQNEAQ (reference sequence). The CDR3 runs to 15 residues. As DNA, the CDR3 is TGTGCCAGCAGCTTTAGTCTAGCGGGAATTGATGAGCAGTTCTTC. It yields the protein CASSFSLAGIDEQFF.

J is TRBJ2-1 and V is TRBV28; D ambiguous. This CDR3 spans 11 amino acids. V was cut by 5 bases and J by 8 bases, with 7 bases left in between. CDR1 and CDR2 (germline): MDHEN, SYDVKM. CDR3 bases: TGTGCCAGCAGTACTTTATATGAGCAGTTCTTC. It encodes CASSTLYEQFF. Full variable domain (outside the CDR3, taken from reference TRBV28 and TRBJ2-1): DVKVTQSSRYLVKRTGEKVFLECVQDMDHENMFWYRQDPGLGLRLIYFSYDVKMKEKGDIPEGYSVSREKKERFSLILESASTNQTSMYLCASSTLYEQFFGPGTRLTVL.

This clonotype was detected many times. In DNA form, the CDR3 reads TGTGCCAGCAGAGACAGCTCTGGGGCCAACGTCCTGACTTTC. Translated: CASRDSSGANVLTF. J is TRBJ2-6 and V is TRBV6-6, with a possible D match to TRBD1 (5 bases). The CDR3 sequence is 14 residues long. Trimming left V 6 bases short and J 0 bases short, with 6 bases between. The germline gives CDR1 MNHNY, CDR2 SVGAGI (reference sequence).

This clonotype was found many times. The chain links TRBV6-2 or TRBV6-3 to TRBJ2-2; TRBD2 matches 7 bases. Trimming removed 10 bases from V and 5 bases from J; junction bases left unmatched: 13. The germline V gene has CDR1 MNHEY and CDR2 SVGEGT. The CDR3 loop spans 15 amino acids. CDR3 region: CATISGTTHTGELFF. The CDR3 DNA reads as TGTGCCACTATTTCCGGGACTACCCATACCGGGGAGCTGTTTTTT.

The V gene is TRBV12-3 or TRBV12-4, the J gene TRBJ1-5; D is perhaps TRBD1 (5 bases). Trimming removed 7 bases at V and 5 bases at J, with 12 bases between. The CDR3 is 13 residues long. The CDR3 region has the DNA TGTGCCAGCACGGGGGGGATTCATCAGCCCCAGCATTTT. Residues: CASTGGIHQPQHF.

V gene TRBV5-5 combines with J gene TRBJ2-1; TRBD1 matches at 9 bases. V lost 4 bases and J lost 6; bases outside the gene matches: 5. CDR3 size: 14 residues. Germline V gene sequence: CDR1 SGHKS, CDR2 YYEKEE (reference sequence). In DNA form, the CDR3 reads TGTGCCAGCAGCCTGGGACAGGGAGTCAATGAGCAGTTCTTC. Translation gives CASSLGQGVNEQFF.

This clonotype was observed at least ten times. The CDR3 loop reads CASSRDISSFGPLHF. For the CDR3, the DNA is TGTGCCAGCAGTAGGGACATAAGCAGTTTTGGACCCCTCCACTTT. This chain joins TRBV27 and TRBJ1-6, with a tentative D call TRBD1 (6 bases). Trimming removed 5 bases at V and 12 bases at J, with 20 bases between. Germline V gene data show CDR1 as MNHEY and CDR2 as SMNVEV (reference sequence). The CDR3 loop spans 15 amino acids.

By sample fraction, this clonotype is medium-sized. The rearrangement links TRBV5-1 to TRBJ1-4; the match to TRBD1 covers 7 bases. J lost 8 bases, V lost 4 bases, and 8 bases had no gene match. The CDR3 length is 14 residues. Germline V gene lookup returns CDR1 SGHRS and CDR2 YFSETQ. The CDR3 reads CASSRGQLGEKLFF. In nucleotides, the CDR3 is TGCGCCAGCAGCAGGGGACAGCTCGGAGAAAAACTGTTTTTT.

This clonotype occurred many times. The chain combines TRBV6-5 with TRBJ1-2, with a possible D match to TRBD1 (5 bases). Germline assignment: CDR1 MNHEY and CDR2 SVGAGI. V was shortened by 6 bases and J by 4 bases, with 12 bases between the two germline ends. CDR3 length: 13 residues. CDR3 in DNA: TGTGCCAGCAGCCGGGACGGACCCTATGGCTACACCTTC. Translating gives CASSRDGPYGYTF.

This sequence joins TRBV12-3 or TRBV12-4 and TRBJ2-1; 7 positions match TRBD1. V was clipped by 5 bases and J by 4 bases; unmatched bases: 5. The CDR3 runs 14 residues. Here the CDR3 reads CASSRTGPYNEQFF. The CDR3, as DNA: TGTGCCAGCAGTCGGACAGGCCCGTACAATGAGCAGTTCTTC.

This sequence joins TRBV12-3 or TRBV12-4 and TRBJ2-7; unclear D gene. V lost 6 bases and J 6 bases, leaving 12 bases between the germline ends. CDR3 length: 12 amino acids. CDR3 DNA: TGTGCCAGCAGCCCTCAAACCCTCGAGCAGTACTTC. Translated, it gives CASSPQTLEQYF.

This clonotype occurred many times. This chain uses TRBV12-3 or TRBV12-4 with TRBJ2-1; D is ambiguous. The CDR3 sequence is 14 residues long. Trimming removed 2 bases at V and 8 bases at J, with 13 bases between. Written as DNA, the CDR3 is TGTGCCAGCAGTTTAAGTCCATGGAAGGATGAGCAGTTCTTC. This encodes CASSLSPWKDEQFF.

This clonotype was counted only a few times. The CDR3 coding sequence is TGCGCCAGCAGTTTACGGGGTAGCTCCTACAATGAGCAGTTCTTC. Encoded protein: CASSLRGSSYNEQFF. This chain links TRBV10-1 with TRBJ2-1; TRBD2 is a possible D gene (5 bases). This CDR3 is built from 15 residues. Trimming stripped 5 bases from V and 0 bases from J, with 11 bases between. The germline gives CDR1 WNHNN, CDR2 SYGVQD (reference sequence).

In its sample, this clonotype was seen a few times. The rearrangement links TRBV6-2 or TRBV6-3 to TRBJ2-7, with a possible D match to TRBD1 (6 bases). Germline assignment: CDR1 MNHEY and CDR2 SVGEGT. The CDR3 is 13 amino acids. Deletions cut 6 bases from V and 1 base from J, with 10 bases between. CDR3 DNA sequence: TGTGCCAGCAGCCCAACAGGGTCCTACGAGCAGTACTTC. Translated: CASSPTGSYEQYF.

V gene TRBV7-9 combines with J gene TRBJ2-3, with D possibly matching TRBD2 (5 bases). Trimming removed 5 bases from V and 9 bases from J, with 18 bases in between. Germline CDR1 SEHNR, CDR2 FQNEAQ (reference sequence). The CDR3 has 14 residues. The CDR3 loop reads CASSPGLGGATQYF. CDR3 bases: TGTGCCAGCAGCCCCGGACTTGGTGGAGCCACGCAGTATTTT.

This clonotype was recorded at least ten times. This chain links TRBV7-2 with TRBJ1-6; D ambiguous. The CDR3 has 14 amino acids. V lost 4 bases, J lost 14 bases, and 18 bases lay in between. Germline V gives CDR1 SGHTA, CDR2 FQGNSA. CDR3 bases: TGTGCCAGCAGCTCGGACCCGTCCGGTTGGTCCCTCCACTTT. Its translation: CASSSDPSGWSLHF.

At least ten counts were recorded for this clonotype. This sequence joins TRBV5-1 and TRBJ1-2; TRBD1 matches 7 bases. Trimming removed 4 bases from V and 7 bases from J; junction bases left unmatched: 10. The CDR3 contains 14 residues. Germline assignment: CDR1 SGHRS and CDR2 YFSETQ. The CDR3 sequence is CASSPLTGDGGYTF. The CDR3 bases are TGCGCCAGCAGCCCGCTCACAGGGGATGGTGGCTACACCTTC.

This clonotype was detected a few times. The rearrangement joins TRBV19 to TRBJ1-5, with D unclear. CDR3 size: 13 residues. The germline V gene encodes CDR1 LNHDA and CDR2 SQIVND (reference sequence). Trimming left V 6 bases short and J 7 bases short, with 13 bases between. The CDR3 nucleotides read TGTGCCAGTAGAACCCAACCAAGACAGCCCCAGCATTTT. Protein: CASRTQPRQPQHF. Full variable domain (outside the CDR3, taken from reference TRBV19 and TRBJ1-5): DGGITQSPKYLFRKEGQNVTLSCEQNLNHDAMYWYRQDPGQGLRLIYYSQIVNDFQKGDIAEGYSVSREKKESFPLTVTSAQKNPTAFYLCASRTQPRQPQHFGDGTRLSIL.

This clonotype was recorded many times. V is TRBV12-3 or TRBV12-4 and J is TRBJ2-1; unclear D gene. Trimming pared 6 bases from V and 7 bases from J, leaving 13 bases between. The CDR3 totals 13 residues. The CDR3 coding sequence is TGTGCCAGCAGCCCAACCGATTTTAATGAGCAGTTCTTC. This encodes CASSPTDFNEQFF.

This clonotype was counted many times. The V call is TRBV5-1, the J call TRBJ2-5; TRBD1 aligns across 7 bases. J was trimmed by 0 bases and V by 4 bases; bases with no gene match: 6. The germline V gene has CDR1 SGHRS and CDR2 YFSETQ. There are 15 residues in the CDR3. Written as DNA, the CDR3 is TGCGCCAGCAGCGGGGACAGCCGAAACCAAGAGACCCAGTACTTC. This gives the protein CASSGDSRNQETQYF.

This clonotype has at least ten counts. The chain carries TRBV15 and TRBJ1-5; D unclear. Germline V gene data show CDR1 as LNHNV and CDR2 as YYDKDF (reference sequence). The V end lost 3 bases, the J end lost 10 bases, and 22 bases lay between the germline ends. The CDR3 runs to 16 residues. Here the CDR3 reads CATSSSIGRALYPQHF. The CDR3 bases are TGTGCCACCAGCAGTAGTATAGGACGGGCTTTATATCCCCAGCATTTT.

This clonotype was seen ten or more times. The rearrangement links TRBV24-1 to TRBJ2-2, with TRBD1 as a possible D gene (5 bases). Germline V CDR1 and CDR2: KGHDR, SFDVKD. The germline V and J ends were trimmed by 4 bases and 2 bases, with 7 bases remaining between them. This CDR3 has 14 residues. Here the CDR3 reads CATSERGNTGELFF. The CDR3 coding sequence is TGTGCCACCAGTGAAAGGGGAAACACCGGGGAGCTGTTTTTT.